This record concerns one T cell receptor beta chain sequence. This clonotype occurred many times. Its specific antigen is unknown. No per-base quality is available; no much larger clone lies one base away. This specimen comes from a study of T cells after yellow fever vaccination (dated by TCRdb to about 2019). Background on the whole study: The SMART-Seq v4 Ultra Low Input RNA kit was used to prepare libraries from fractions with low cell numbers. To track T-cell clones before and after primary and booster YFV17D yellow fever vaccination, bulk TCR alpha and beta repertoires were sequenced longitudinally. Bulk PBMC replicates and cell subsets were isolated from blood drawn at multiple timepoints before and after both primary and secondary immunization. Two healthy male donors, one aged 18 to 30 and one aged 30 to 40 years, were included in the cohort.

Overall results and qualifications from the work: Only a couple of donors were included in the study, so the extent to which the findings can be generalized is limited. Most clones expanded after primary vaccination were re-detected after the booster (around 96% of CD4 and around 86% of CD8), suggesting broad memory maintenance. The secondary T-cell response was found to be weaker but faster than the primary response, with a peak reached on day 5 rather than on day 15. A small share of clonotypes occurred in both CD4 and CD8 compartments, likely arising from convergent recombination. Because abundant contaminating clonotypes from the bulk population could be contained in FACS-sorted repertoires, computational filtering was required.

The germline V gene (reference sequence) specifies SSHAT as CDR1 and FNYEAQ as CDR2. The CDR3 runs 15 amino acids, cysteine and phenylalanine included. Kept here is only the CDR3 DNA, which spans 45 bases and is read in frame from base 1. At the junction V is shortened by 5 bases and J by 3 bases; bases outside the gene matches: 10. The treatment or condition tag for this specimen amounts to: live attenuated yellow fever vaccine strain. PBMCs were isolated from peripheral blood using a standard Ficoll-Paque protocol. Dynabeads CD4 and CD8 positive selection kits were used to isolate CD4 and CD8 T-cell fractions. RNA was extracted with TriZol from bulk PBMCs, CD4 and CD8 fractions, and dextramer-positive and dextramer-negative fractions. Sequencing was performed on an Illumina NovaSeq 6000. TCR cDNA was synthesized by 5'RACE template switching, through which a universal primer site and unique molecular identifiers were introduced. Priming for cDNA synthesis came from both the TCR alpha and TCR beta constant segments. Library amplification used two PCR steps, and the second PCR step added sample barcodes and sequencing adapters. Sequencing of the libraries was done on either Illumina HiSeq 2500 (2x100 bp) or NovaSeq (2x150 bp). Processing in the source paper ran as follows. Demultiplexing of reads and collapsing into UMI consensus sequences were performed with MIGEC, and V(D)J alignment was carried out with MiXCR. Using edgeR on replicate PBMC samples, clonotypes were called vaccine-responding if FDR was below 0.01 and the log2 fold change was above 5 up to day 15. Bulk clonotypes were assigned CD4 or CD8 identity according to which sequenced CD4 or CD8 repertoire held them at higher abundance. The public reads were reanalyzed by TCRdb: fastp trimming at Q25, MiXCR alignment, in-frame beta chains only. Every entry covers one CDR3 protein and lists the most common genes and DNA from its rows. The V and J calls follow TCRdb's processing rather than the paper's. Here the sample has about 300,000 distinct CDR3 sequences; around 10% occur a single time. Together, the top ten hold approximately 3.5% of the sample.

The sample consisted of CD4+ T cells sorted from PBMCs, taken 5 days after the yellow fever booster vaccination. The V and J genes are TRBV7-7 and TRBJ2-7; 7 bases in the middle match TRBD1. This receptor was obtained from a man aged 18 to 29 who received the YFV17D yellow fever vaccine. The DNA sequence reads TGTGCCAGCAGCCTGCGACAGGGCCAAGGCTACGAGCAGTACTTC. It translates as CASSLRQGQGYEQYF. Joined to the reference TRBV7-7 and TRBJ2-7 proteins, this CDR3 gives the full variable domain: GAGVSQSPRYKVTKRGQDVTLRCDPISSHATLYWYQQALGQGPEFLTYFNYEAQPDKSGLPSDRFSAERPEGSISTLTIQRTEQRDSAMYRCASSLRQGQGYEQYFGPGTRLTVT.